The next 19 T cell receptor beta chains were all read from a single sample in a study of cytomegalovirus exposure and HLA in healthy donors. Primers for the PCR totalled 60 Vbeta and 13 Jbeta. Clones were sequenced by immunoSEQ multiplex PCR, and TCRdb holds only the in-frame ones, with some missing. Among 150,000 to 200,000 clones, around 79% were seen once, and the ten largest hold around 0.69%. The sequencing input was PBMCs. These receptors were obtained from a woman in her forties in good health and CMV-seronegative.

The rearrangement joins TRBV4-3 to TRBJ2-1, with 8 bases identical to TRBD1. The CDR3 is made up of 17 amino acids. The V segment lost 0 bases and the J segment 6 bases; nucleotides outside the gene matches: 10. CDR1 LGHNA and CDR2 YSLEER come from the germline V gene. The CDR3 reads CASSQEPKQGQVNEQFF. The CDR3 DNA is TGCGCCAGCAGCCAAGAGCCCAAACAGGGACAGGTCAATGAGCAGTTCTTC.

This chain connects TRBV11-3 to TRBJ2-2; 14 bases map to TRBD2. Germline CDR1 reads SGHNT; CDR2 reads YENEEA. The CDR3 length is 17 residues. V lost 8 bases and J lost 4; bases outside the gene matches: 9. CDR3 protein: CASRAPGLAGVTGELFF. CDR3 DNA sequence: TGTGCCAGCCGCGCCCCGGGACTAGCGGGAGTCACCGGGGAGCTGTTTTTT.

V gene TRBV27 combines with J gene TRBJ1-3; a weak D match, TRBD1 (5 bases). This CDR3 has 16 amino acids. Germline CDR1 reads MNHEY; CDR2 reads SMNVEV (reference sequence). Trimming cost V 5 bases and J 4 bases, with 18 bases left between them. The CDR3 sequence is CASSPLGGGLGNTIYF. Written as DNA, the CDR3 is TGTGCCAGCAGTCCCCTTGGGGGGGGTCTCGGAAACACCATATATTTT.

This chain joins TRBV4-1 and TRBJ2-5; 8 bases line up with TRBD2. Germline CDR1 MGHRA, CDR2 YSYEKL. V dropped 0 bases and J dropped 1; count of bases not matched to a gene: 10. The CDR3 length is 18 residues. The CDR3 reads CASSQDLEASGFQETQYF. The CDR3 DNA follows: TGCGCCAGCAGCCAAGACTTAGAGGCTAGCGGGTTCCAAGAGACCCAGTACTTC.

The chain combines TRBV29-1 with TRBJ2-7, with D maybe TRBD2 (5 bases). The V and J ends lost 1 base and 4 bases respectively, with 14 bases between them. CDR1 is SQVTM, CDR2 ANQGSEA, per germline. The length of the CDR3 is 14 residues. CDR3 DNA: TGCAGCGTTGAAGTGGCGGGCGGACTTTACGAGCAGTACTTC. Protein: CSVEVAGGLYEQYF.

This sequence joins TRBV6-5 and TRBJ1-1; D may be TRBD1 (6 bases). Germline CDR1 MNHEY, CDR2 SVGAGI. The CDR3 has 13 residues. Trimming took 5 bases from V and 5 from J, leaving 12 bases between them. CDR3 sequence: CASSEMRGTEAFF. In nucleotides, the CDR3 is TGTGCCAGCAGTGAAATGAGGGGGACTGAAGCTTTCTTT.

The rearrangement links TRBV6-5 to TRBJ2-1, with D unresolved. V lost 5 bases and J lost 9, with 17 bases in between. CDR1 and CDR2 from the germline V gene are MNHEY and SVGAGI. The CDR3 extends over 14 amino acids. CDR3 loop: CASSPSQTPTEQFF. The CDR3 nucleotides are TGTGCCAGCAGTCCGAGCCAAACCCCCACTGAGCAGTTCTTC.

Here the CDR3 reads CAWIQGASYGYTF. CDR3 nucleotide sequence: TGTGCCTGGATTCAGGGGGCGTCCTATGGCTACACCTTC. The rearrangement joins TRBV30 to TRBJ1-2, with 8 nucleotides matching TRBD1. CDR3 length equals 13 residues. Germline V gene data show CDR1 as GTSNPN and CDR2 as SVGIG (reference sequence). V dropped 4 bases and J dropped 4; count of bases not matched to a gene: 5.

This clone was observed a handful of times. This chain links TRBV6-5 with TRBJ2-7; 8 nucleotides match TRBD2. The CDR3 consists of 16 residues. The V gene's germline CDR1 is MNHEY and CDR2 SVGAGI. J was trimmed by 5 bases and V by 1 base; bases with no gene match: 10. CDR3 amino acids: CASSYLSSGSGNEQYF. The DNA of the CDR3 is TGTGCCAGCAGTTACTTATCCAGCGGGAGCGGCAACGAGCAGTACTTC.

This clone was observed once. DNA for the CDR3: TGTGCCAGCTCACCAGGGACACCCCAAAACATTCAGTACTTC. This encodes CASSPGTPQNIQYF. This chain uses TRBV18 with TRBJ2-4; TRBD1 might be the D (6 bases). In germline, CDR1 is KGHSH, CDR2 LQKENI. The CDR3 contains 14 residues. Trimming stripped 2 bases from V and 5 bases from J, with 10 bases between.

The rearrangement links TRBV5-1 to TRBJ1-2; 7 nucleotides agree with TRBD1. Trimming at V came to 0 bases and at J to 7 bases, leaving 6 bases not matched to a gene. In germline, CDR1 is SGHRS, CDR2 YFSETQ. CDR3 length: 14 amino acids. Here the CDR3 reads CASSLGQGGSGYTF. CDR3 bases: TGCGCCAGCAGCTTGGGACAGGGCGGTTCTGGCTACACCTTC.

The rearrangement uses TRBV5-1 and TRBJ2-3; possible D gene TRBD2, 6 bases. Germline assignment: CDR1 SGHRS and CDR2 YFSETQ. The CDR3 is made up of 16 amino acids. V lost 2 bases and J 4 bases, leaving 17 bases between the germline ends. The CDR3 bases are TGCGCCAGCAGCTTAGAGGCGGGGACGGCCGCAGATACGCAGTATTTT. Its translation: CASSLEAGTAADTQYF.

The genes are TRBV10-2 and TRBJ1-1, with 8 bases fitting TRBD1. The CDR3 spans 18 residues. The germline CDR1 and CDR2 sequences are WSHSY and SAAADI. V was clipped by 3 bases and J by 5 bases; unmatched bases: 17. The CDR3 spells CASSDKAGGRGVFTEAFF. In DNA form, the CDR3 reads TGCGCCAGCAGTGACAAGGCAGGGGGCAGGGGAGTGTTTACTGAAGCTTTCTTT.

The chain has TRBV6-1 and TRBJ2-3, with 12 bases matching TRBD2. There are 15 residues in the CDR3. CDR1 is MNHNS and CDR2 is SASEGT in the germline V gene. V shed 10 bases and J 5 bases; nucleotides not matched to a gene: 10. For the CDR3, the DNA is TGTGCCACCGCCCACCTAGCGGGGGGGAAAGATACGCAGTATTTT. Protein sequence: CATAHLAGGKDTQYF.

This chain uses TRBV10-3 with TRBJ1-1; D remains ambiguous. Between the trimmed V and J ends, which lost 11 bases and 0 bases, there was a span of 7 bases. The CDR3 contains 11 residues. From germline, CDR1 is ENHRY and CDR2 SYGVKD. The DNA for the CDR3 is TGTGCCTCGTCTTTGAACACTGAAGCTTTCTTT. Its translation: CASSLNTEAFF.

The V call is TRBV5-8, the J call TRBJ2-5; D is ambiguous. CDR1 SGHTS and CDR2 YDEGEE come from the germline V gene. The length of the CDR3 is 14 residues. Trimming shortened V by 0 bases and J by 5 bases, and 11 bases separated the two germline ends. CDR3 loop: CASSLVLPRETQYF. The CDR3 coding sequence is TGTGCCAGCAGCTTGGTGCTGCCCCGGGAGACCCAGTACTTC.

This clone was detected a few times. This rearrangement joins TRBV5-1 to TRBJ2-3; D uncertain. Trimming left V 0 bases short and J 0 bases short, with 8 bases between. Germline CDR1 is SGHRS and CDR2 is YFSETQ. The CDR3 consists of 15 residues. The CDR3 DNA sequence: TGCGCCAGCAGCTTGGCCACAGACAGCACAGATACGCAGTATTTT. Translation gives CASSLATDSTDTQYF.

The chain uses TRBV7-9 and TRBJ1-2, with TRBD1 matching 7 bases. The J segment lost 4 bases and the V segment lost 5 bases, leaving 7 bases of the junction unmatched. Germline CDR1 is SEHNR and CDR2 is FQNEAQ (reference sequence). The CDR3 runs to 14 residues. The CDR3 protein is CASSQDRKGYGYTF. CDR3 sequence (DNA): TGTGCCAGCAGCCAGGACAGGAAGGGCTATGGCTACACCTTC.

This chain links TRBV19 with TRBJ1-4; 8 nucleotides match TRBD1. The CDR3 is 15 amino acids. Germline V gene lookup returns CDR1 LNHDA and CDR2 SQIVND (reference sequence). With V trimmed by 5 bases and J by 5 bases, 7 bases remained unmatched. CDR3 nucleotide sequence: TGTGCCAGTAGTCTCCGGACAGGGTGGAATGAAAAACTGTTTTTT. Translating it yields CASSLRTGWNEKLFF.